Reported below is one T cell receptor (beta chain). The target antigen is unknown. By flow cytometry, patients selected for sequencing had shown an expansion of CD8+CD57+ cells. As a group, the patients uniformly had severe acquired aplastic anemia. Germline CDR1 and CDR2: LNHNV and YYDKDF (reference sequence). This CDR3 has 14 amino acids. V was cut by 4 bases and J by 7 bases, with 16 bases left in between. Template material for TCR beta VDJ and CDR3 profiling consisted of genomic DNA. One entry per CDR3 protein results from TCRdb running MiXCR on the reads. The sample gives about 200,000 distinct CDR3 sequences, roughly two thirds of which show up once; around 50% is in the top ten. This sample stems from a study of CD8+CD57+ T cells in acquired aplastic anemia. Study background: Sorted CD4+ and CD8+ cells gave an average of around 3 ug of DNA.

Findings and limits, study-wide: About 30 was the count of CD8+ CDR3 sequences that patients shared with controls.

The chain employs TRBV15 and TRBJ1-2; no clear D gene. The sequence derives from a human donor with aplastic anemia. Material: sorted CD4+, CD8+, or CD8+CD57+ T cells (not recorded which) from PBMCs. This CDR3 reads CATSIQRYEGGYTF. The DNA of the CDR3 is TGTGCCACCAGCATCCAGAGATATGAGGGTGGCTACACCTTC.